The next 25 T cell receptor beta chains were all read from a single sample in a study of human T cells and chemical hapten exposure. MiXCR, run by TCRdb on the RACE reads, gives a single entry per CDR3 protein. This sample carries about 71,000 distinct CDR3 sequences, around 10% of them seen once, and the ten largest clones take 1.4%. Time point meaning: patch test 3, about 24 weeks after DPC sensitization. Indicated treatment: therapeutic diphenylcyclopropenone sensitization with weekly scalp DPC. This material consisted of whole blood, taken in connection with sensitization to the hapten diphenylcyclopropenone (DPC). All receptors come from a woman in her fifties or sixties with alopecia areata. Some clones in this sample may be carry-over from other donors' samples.

This sequence joins TRBV28 and TRBJ1-5, with D hard to call. This CDR3 has 12 amino acids. The V and J ends lost 5 bases and 9 bases respectively, with 11 bases between them. Germline CDR1 and CDR2: MDHEN and SYDVKM. This CDR3 is CASSPMAGPQHF. The DNA of the CDR3 is TGTGCCAGCAGTCCGATGGCAGGGCCCCAGCATTTT.

This clonotype has only a few counts. The chain joins TRBV12-3 or TRBV12-4 to TRBJ2-1; D is perhaps TRBD2 (5 bases). V lost 2 bases and J 4 bases, leaving 9 bases between the germline ends. The CDR3 contains 14 residues. CDR3 sequence: CASSLRRGYNEQFF. The CDR3, as DNA: TGTGCCAGCAGTTTAAGACGGGGTTACAATGAGCAGTTCTTC.

V usage is TRBV28 and J usage is TRBJ1-2, with D unclear. The germline V gene encodes CDR1 MDHEN and CDR2 SYDVKM. This CDR3 has 13 amino acids. Trimming stripped 10 bases from V and 8 bases from J, with 20 bases between. The CDR3 DNA reads as TGTGCCACCCGGACCGATCCCCCAAGGGGCTACACCTTC. Encoded protein: CATRTDPPRGYTF.

This clonotype was counted a single time. The chain recombines TRBV11-1 with TRBJ1-1, with D possibly being TRBD1 (6 bases). CDR1 SGHAT and CDR2 FQDESV come from the germline V gene (reference sequence). V shed 5 bases and J shed 4 bases, with 8 bases lying between them. CDR3 length equals 12 residues. Written as DNA, the CDR3 is TGTGCCAGCAGCCCGGACAGCACTGAAGCTTTCTTT. Protein: CASSPDSTEAFF. The whole variable domain, remainder taken from reference TRBV11-1 and TRBJ1-1, is EAEVAQSPRYKITEKSQAVAFWCDPISGHATLYWYRQILGQGPELLVQFQDESVVDDSQLPKDRFSAERLKGVDSTLKIQPAELGDSAMYLCASSPDSTEAFFGQGTRLTVV.

This clonotype has at least ten counts. The chain recombines TRBV29-1 with TRBJ1-2, with D perhaps TRBD1 (6 bases). CDR1 is SQVTM, CDR2 ANQGSEA, per germline. V gave up 4 bases and J gave up 4 bases, with 13 bases separating them. The CDR3 length is 13 residues. DNA for the CDR3: TGCAGCGTTGCTATAGACAGGAGCTATGGCTACACCTTC. This gives the protein CSVAIDRSYGYTF.

The table lists this clonotype with many counts. The gene calls are TRBV3-1 and TRBJ2-2; TRBD2 matches 12 bases. Per germline, CDR1 LGHDT and CDR2 YNNKEL (reference sequence). V lost 3 bases, J lost 5 bases, and 10 bases stayed unmatched. The CDR3 is 18 residues long. As DNA, the CDR3 is TGTGCCAGCAGCCAGAATTTAGGACTAGCGGGGAGTACCGGGGAGCTGTTTTTT. The encoded protein is CASSQNLGLAGSTGELFF.

In its sample, this clonotype was seen many times. This chain links TRBV5-6 with TRBJ1-6, with D possibly matching TRBD1 (6 bases). CDR3 size: 14 residues. The germline V gene has CDR1 SGHDT and CDR2 YYEEEE. V was trimmed by 0 bases and J by 7 bases, leaving 8 bases between them. The CDR3 is CASSLGQANSPLHF. As DNA, the CDR3 is TGTGCCAGCAGCTTGGGACAGGCCAATTCACCCCTCCACTTT.

This clonotype was counted at least ten times. The chain links TRBV12-3 or TRBV12-4 to TRBJ2-4, with 13 bases aligning to TRBD2. J gave up 1 base and V 8 bases, and 8 bases lay outside the gene matches. CDR3 length: 17 residues. The CDR3 spells CASGLAGVTGAKNIQYF. As DNA, the CDR3 is TGTGCCAGCGGACTAGCGGGAGTTACGGGGGCCAAAAACATTCAGTACTTC.

A few counts support this clonotype. The chain links TRBV5-5 to TRBJ1-1; 7 bases are a match to TRBD1. V was clipped by 2 bases and J by 0 bases; unmatched bases: 7. Germline V gene lookup returns CDR1 SGHKS and CDR2 YYEKEE (reference sequence). The CDR3 is 16 amino acids. The CDR3 here is CASSFNRDSLNTEAFF. DNA of the CDR3: TGTGCCAGCAGCTTTAATCGGGACAGCCTGAACACTGAAGCTTTCTTT.

The table lists this clonotype with many counts. J is TRBJ1-6 and V is TRBV28, with D hard to call. V shed 2 bases and J shed 8 bases, with 13 bases lying between them. The germline V gene encodes CDR1 MDHEN and CDR2 SYDVKM. This CDR3 region has 15 residues. The DNA of the CDR3 is TGTGCCAGCAGTTTAGACCAGGAACTCCATTCACCCCTCCACTTT. Translating gives CASSLDQELHSPLHF.

This clonotype was counted a single time. The chain carries TRBV9 and TRBJ1-5, with D unresolved. V lost 3 bases and J 4 bases, leaving 11 bases between the germline ends. The CDR3 contains 14 residues. CDR1 SGDLS and CDR2 YYNGEE come from the germline V gene. The CDR3 region is CASSAGSLNQPQHF. CDR3 DNA: TGTGCCAGCAGCGCGGGGTCCCTAAATCAGCCCCAGCATTTT.

This chain uses TRBV7-2 with TRBJ2-2; 7 nucleotides match TRBD1. The V segment lost 4 bases and the J segment 6 bases; nucleotides outside the gene matches: 5. The CDR3 loop spans 14 amino acids. From germline, CDR1 is SGHTA and CDR2 FQGNSA. CDR3 coding DNA: TGTGCCAGCAGCTCCCCACAGGGGTCCGGGGAGCTGTTTTTT. It translates to CASSSPQGSGELFF.

This rearrangement joins TRBV28 to TRBJ1-5; D not resolved. The CDR3 length is 15 residues. Germline V gene sequence: CDR1 MDHEN, CDR2 SYDVKM. V dropped 2 bases and J dropped 2 bases, with 10 bases sitting between them. The CDR3 reads CASSLTGPGNQPQHF. For the CDR3, the DNA is TGTGCCAGCAGTTTAACCGGGCCTGGCAATCAGCCCCAGCATTTT.

There are many counts of this clonotype. In nucleotides, the CDR3 is TGTGCCACCAGTGACACTGGGACAGATGAAAAACTGTTTTTT. Amino acid sequence: CATSDTGTDEKLFF. V and J are TRBV24-1 and TRBJ1-4, with 7 bases identical to TRBD1. Trimming cost V 4 bases and J 6 bases; bases outside gene matches: 4. The CDR3 extends over 14 amino acids. Germline V gives CDR1 KGHDR, CDR2 SFDVKD.

This clonotype showed up just a few times. This sequence joins TRBV4-2 and TRBJ2-7, with TRBD2 matching over 7 bases. This CDR3 is built from 15 residues. V was pared by 1 base and J by 2 bases, with 5 bases of the junction left unmatched. CDR1 is LGHNA and CDR2 is YNFKEQ in the germline V gene. CDR3 sequence reads: CASSQGGGSPYEQYF. The CDR3 DNA reads as TGTGCCAGCAGCCAAGGGGGCGGGAGCCCCTACGAGCAGTACTTC.

The chain carries TRBV7-6 and TRBJ1-1; D call uncertain. Germline values: CDR1 SGHVS, CDR2 FNYEAQ. This CDR3 is 13 amino acids long. V was trimmed by 4 bases and J by 3 bases, leaving 9 bases between them. The CDR3, as DNA: TGTGCCAGCAGCTCCCTTCAGGACACTGAAGCTTTCTTT. Amino acids: CASSSLQDTEAFF.

This clonotype turned up a few times. The chain links TRBV27 to TRBJ1-1; D call uncertain. Trimming cost V 9 bases and J 0 bases, with 11 bases left between them. Germline V lookup: CDR1 MNHEY, CDR2 SMNVEV (reference sequence). The CDR3 totals 13 residues. The CDR3 is CASGPRLNTEAFF. In DNA form, the CDR3 reads TGTGCCAGTGGGCCCCGACTGAACACTGAAGCTTTCTTT.

In regard to this clonotype: A single base separates this from a much larger clone, so it may be a read error. The chain carries TRBV20-1 and TRBJ1-6; 7 nucleotides line up with TRBD1. CDR3 length: 17 residues. The V gene's germline CDR1 is DFQATT and CDR2 SNEGSKA (reference sequence). In DNA form, the CDR3 reads TGCAGTGCTAGAGGCCGGACAGGAAGCTCCTATAATTCATCCCTCCACTTT. Translated, it gives CSARGRTGSSYNSSLHF.

Only a few counts were recorded for this clonotype. This sequence joins TRBV28 and TRBJ1-5; no clear D. The CDR3 covers 15 residues. The germline V gene encodes CDR1 MDHEN and CDR2 SYDVKM. V was cut by 2 bases and J by 4 bases, with 12 bases left in between. As DNA, the CDR3 is TGTGCCAGCAGTTTAGGAGCGGCGGGGAATCAGCCCCAGCATTTT. Residues: CASSLGAAGNQPQHF.

The chain links TRBV6-2 or TRBV6-3 to TRBJ1-3, with 12 positions matching TRBD1. The CDR3 has 19 residues. V trimming: 0 bases; J trimming: 1 base; junction bases outside the gene matches: 7. Germline V gives CDR1 MNHEY, CDR2 SVGEGT. The CDR3 protein is CASSYSGQGASSSGNTIYF. The CDR3 DNA is TGTGCCAGCAGTTACTCGGGACAGGGGGCCTCATCGTCTGGAAACACCATATATTTT.

Notes on this clonotype: A much larger clone differs from this one at a single base, so this may be a read error. The chain carries TRBV5-1 and TRBJ2-3; D is undetermined. The CDR3 has 15 amino acids. Germline CDR1 reads SGHRS; CDR2 reads YFSETQ. The V gene lost 6 bases and the J gene lost 4 bases, with 18 bases spanning the gap. The CDR3 loop is CASKPSPPLSDTQYF. As DNA, the CDR3 is TGCGCCAGCAAACCTTCCCCACCATTGTCAGATACGCAGTATTTT. Full variable domain (outside the CDR3, taken from reference TRBV5-1 and TRBJ2-3): KAGVTQTPRYLIKTRGQQVTLSCSPISGHRSVSWYQQTPGQGLQFLFEYFSETQRNKGNFPGRFSGRQFSNSRSEMNVSTLELGDSALYLCASKPSPPLSDTQYFGPGTRLTVL.

This clonotype was detected many times. The chain uses TRBV20-1 and TRBJ2-7, with 7 positions matching TRBD1. The CDR3 length is 14 residues. V shed 1 base and J 4 bases; nucleotides not matched to a gene: 7. Germline V gene lookup returns CDR1 DFQATT and CDR2 SNEGSKA (reference sequence). The CDR3 DNA reads TGCAGTGCTAGAGCTGCAAGGGGACAGTACGAGCAGTACTTC. Protein sequence: CSARAARGQYEQYF.

The table lists this clonotype with a few counts. V usage is TRBV4-3 and J usage is TRBJ2-1; 8 nucleotides line up with TRBD1. The germline CDR1 and CDR2 sequences are LGHNA and YSLEER. With 3 bases clipped from V and 9 bases from J, the junction kept 7 bases outside the gene matches. This CDR3 region has 14 residues. CDR3 in amino acids: CASSHRDRMGEQFF. The CDR3 bases are TGCGCCAGCAGCCATAGGGACAGGATGGGTGAGCAGTTCTTC.

In this sample, this clonotype turned up many times. The V call is TRBV15, the J call TRBJ1-1; TRBD1 might be the D (5 bases). This CDR3 contains 16 residues. Germline V gene data show CDR1 as LNHNV and CDR2 as YYDKDF (reference sequence). V lost 3 bases and J 0 bases, leaving 14 bases between the germline ends. The CDR3 sequence is CATSSDWRGMNTEAFF. The CDR3 nucleotides read TGTGCCACCAGCAGTGATTGGCGGGGCATGAACACTGAAGCTTTCTTT.

The table lists this clonotype with a few counts. The chain carries TRBV28 and TRBJ1-2, with no clear D. Looked up from germline, CDR1 is MDHEN and CDR2 is SYDVKM. The CDR3 sequence is 12 residues long. V gave up 3 bases and J gave up 7 bases, with 9 bases separating them. Here the CDR3 DNA reads TGTGCCAGCAGTTTTTCCCGGGTTGGCTACACCTTC. This gives the protein CASSFSRVGYTF.